These T cell receptor beta chains were read from a single sample in a study of OX40 agonist ivuxolimab in advanced cancers. TCRdb's copy holds only in-frame clones and misses some; the assay was immunoSEQ multiplex PCR. The table shows roughly 36,000 clones, with roughly 85% occurring only once. Sample: CD4+ or CD8+ T cells sorted from blood, taken in a trial of the OX40 agonist ivuxolimab. The source is an adult with an advanced solid tumor such as melanoma, head and neck, liver or kidney cancer. Both conserved end residues are part of each CDR3. The order of the fields is D gene, J gene, clone size, V gene, CDR3 length, CDR3 DNA, CDR3 protein. A D gene is named only where the DNA matches it firmly. For some rows the clone size is stated as once, few or many, or as a class when expanded; others skip it.

>TRBD2|TRBJ2-2|few|TRBV5-8|15
TGTGCCAGCTCCCTCTGGGGGGGGAACACCGGGGAGCTGTTTTTT
CASSLWGGNTGELFF
>TRBD1|TRBJ1-5|NA|TRBV15|13
TGTGCCGCCGGTGACAGGGGTTTTCAGCCCCAGCATTTT
CAAGDRGFQPQHF
>NA|TRBJ1-6|few|TRBV9|15
TGTGCCAGCAGCGTTGGGAAGGGCTATAATTCACCCCTCCACTTT
CASSVGKGYNSPLHF
>TRBD1|TRBJ1-6|NA|TRBV7-9|14
TGTGCCAGCAGGCCGGGACAGGGTAATTCACCCCTCCACTTT
CASRPGQGNSPLHF
>NA|TRBJ2-3|NA|TRBV10-1|14
TGCGCCAGCAGTGTTAGCGTAGGCACAGATACGCAGTATTTT
CASSVSVGTDTQYF
>NA|TRBJ1-1|NA|TRBV28|11
TGTGCCAGCAGGGGGGATTTCGAAGCTTTCTTT
CASRGDFEAFF
>NA|TRBJ1-2|NA|TRBV29-1|12
TGCAGCGCCGAACAGGGCGGCTATGGCTACACCTTC
CSAEQGGYGYTF
>NA|TRBJ2-3|few|TRBV1|16
TGCACCAGCAGCGCAGGACTAGCGGGAGCTCCAGATACGCAGTATTTT
CTSSAGLAGAPDTQYF
>NA|TRBJ1-1|NA|TRBV7-9|11
TGTGCCAGCAGCTTTGATACTGAAGCTTTCTTT
CASSFDTEAFF
>TRBD2|TRBJ2-5|NA|TRBV19|19
TGTGCCAGTAGTAACCGGGACGGGAGACTAGCGGGACTACAAGAGACCCAGTACTTC
CASSNRDGRLAGLQETQYF
>TRBD2|TRBJ2-7|NA|TRBV30|13
TGTGCCTGGAGGCCTTCGGGGGGAGACGGGCAGTACTTC
CAWRPSGGDGQYF
>NA|TRBJ1-1|NA|TRBV28|12
TGTGCCAGCAGTTTAAAGCGCGTTGAAGCTTTCTTT
CASSLKRVEAFF
>NA|TRBJ2-5|NA|TRBV9|17
TGTGCCAGCAGCCCCCTTACAGGGTACGGGTACCAAGAGACCCAGTACTTC
CASSPLTGYGYQETQYF
>NA|TRBJ2-3|NA|TRBV15|14
TGTGCCACCAGCAGAGCCCTTAGCACAGATACGCAGTATTTT
CATSRALSTDTQYF
>NA|TRBJ1-1|NA|TRBV7-9|15
TGTGCCAGCAGCCCCGCCAACAGGGCGGGCACTGAAGCTTTCTTT
CASSPANRAGTEAFF
>TRBD2|TRBJ2-3|NA|TRBV23-1|17
TGCGCCAGCAGTCAACGGTGTCTAGCGGTGTGCACAGATACGCAGTATTTT
CASSQRCLAVCTDTQYF
>TRBD1|TRBJ2-6|NA|TRBV19|17
TGTGCCAGTAGTATGCAGGGGGCGCGGTGGGGGGCCAACGTCCTGACTTTC
CASSMQGARWGANVLTF
>NA|TRBJ1-2|NA|TRBV6-5|11
TGTGCCAGCAGTGAGCGGGATGGCTACACCTTC
CASSERDGYTF
>NA|TRBJ2-5|NA|TRBV25-1|13
TGTGCCAGCAGTGAACTAGGAGTAGAGACCCAGTACTTC
CASSELGVETQYF
>NA|TRBJ1-1|few|TRBV28|17
TGTGCCAGCAAAAGGTCGAGGGCGCTCCGGATAAACACTGAAGCTTTCTTT
CASKRSRALRINTEAFF
>TRBD2|TRBJ2-1|once|TRBV5-1|16
TGCGCCAGCAGGGATCTTCTAGCGGCTAACGACAATGAGCAGTTCTTC
CASRDLLAANDNEQFF
>TRBD1|TRBJ1-2|NA|TRBV19|15
TGTGCCAGTTCGAAGGAGGGGGCTGGGGACTATGGCTACACCTTC
CASSKEGAGDYGYTF
>NA|TRBJ2-1|NA|TRBV19|17
TGTGCCAGTAGTATCGAAACCTCCGGGAGCTCCTACAATGAGCAGTTCTTC
CASSIETSGSSYNEQFF
>NA|TRBJ1-2|NA|TRBV5-1|13
TGCGCCAGCAGCCCCTCTAGGGGAAGTGGCTACACCTTC
CASSPSRGSGYTF
>NA|TRBJ1-2|few|TRBV4-3|14
TGCGCCAGCAGCTCCATTGGTTGGGGCTATGGCTACACCTTC
CASSSIGWGYGYTF
>NA|TRBJ2-1|NA|TRBV5-4|16
TGTGCCAGCAGTCAGCTTTACAGGGGGGGGAAGGATGAGCAGTTCTTC
CASSQLYRGGKDEQFF
>NA|TRBJ2-2|NA|TRBV7-2|15
TGTGCCAGCAGCGCCCGAGCCTTGAACACCGGGGAGCTGTTTTTT
CASSARALNTGELFF
>NA|TRBJ1-1|NA|TRBV28|12
TGTGCCAGCAGCCTGGACAGAACTGAAGCTTTCTTT
CASSLDRTEAFF
>TRBD1|TRBJ2-4|once|TRBV6-5|13
TGTGCCAGCAGAGGGACAGGGGTCAACATTCAGTACTTC
CASRGTGVNIQYF
>NA|TRBJ1-6|NA|TRBV28|15
TGTGCCAGCAGTTCGGGACGGATCTATAATTCACCCCTCCACTTT
CASSSGRIYNSPLHF
>NA|TRBJ1-2|NA|TRBV13|12
TGTGCCAGCAGCGTGGGGGACTATGGCTACACCTTC
CASSVGDYGYTF
>TRBD2|TRBJ2-4|NA|TRBV4-3|15
TGCGCCAGCAGCCAAGGACTAGCGGGAAAGAACATTCAGTACTTC
CASSQGLAGKNIQYF
>TRBD2|TRBJ2-1|NA|TRBV5-1|15
TGCGCCAGCACCCCGACTAGCGGGATAGTCGGTGAGCAGTTCTTC
CASTPTSGIVGEQFF
>TRBD1|TRBJ1-1|NA|TRBV11-2|17
TGTGCCAGCAGCTTCAGTAGGCAGGACAGGGGTTACACTGAAGCTTTCTTT
CASSFSRQDRGYTEAFF
>NA|TRBJ2-7|NA|TRBV4-1|17
TGCGCCAGCAGCCCACCTATGGTGGGTGGGGCAGGTTACGAGCAGTACTTC
CASSPPMVGGAGYEQYF
>TRBD2|TRBJ2-3|NA|TRBV5-1|17
TGCGCCAGCAGCCCGGGGCTGTCTAGCGGAGCGGGAGATACGCAGTATTTT
CASSPGLSSGAGDTQYF
>NA|TRBJ1-1|few|TRBV15|16
TGTGCCACCAGCAGAGATTACGACACCTCGAACACTGAAGCTTTCTTT
CATSRDYDTSNTEAFF
>NA|TRBJ1-5|NA|TRBV7-2|15
TGTGCCAGCAGCTTGCTGGACAATAGCAATCAGCCCCAGCATTTT
CASSLLDNSNQPQHF
>NA|TRBJ1-4|NA|TRBV4-1|14
TGCGCCAGCAGCCAGCCTCGGCGGGATGAAAAACTGTTTTTT
CASSQPRRDEKLFF